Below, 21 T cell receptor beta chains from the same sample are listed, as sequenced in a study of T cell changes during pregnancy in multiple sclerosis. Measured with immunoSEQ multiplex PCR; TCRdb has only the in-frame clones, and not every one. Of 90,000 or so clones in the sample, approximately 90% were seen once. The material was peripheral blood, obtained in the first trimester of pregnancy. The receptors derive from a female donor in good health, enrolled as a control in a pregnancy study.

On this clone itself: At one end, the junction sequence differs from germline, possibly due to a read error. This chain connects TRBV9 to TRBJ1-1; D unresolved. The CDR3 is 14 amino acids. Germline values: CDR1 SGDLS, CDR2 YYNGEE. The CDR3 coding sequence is TGTGCCAGCAGCGTAGCTGCGGGGAACGCTGAAGCTTTCTTT. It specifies CASSVAAGNAEAFF. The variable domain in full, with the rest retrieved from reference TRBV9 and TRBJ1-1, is DSGVTQTPKHLITATGQRVTLRCSPRSGDLSVYWYQQSLDQGLQFLIQYYNGEERAKGNILERFSAQQFPDLHSELNLSSLELGDSALYFCASSVAAGNAEAFFGQGTRLTVV.

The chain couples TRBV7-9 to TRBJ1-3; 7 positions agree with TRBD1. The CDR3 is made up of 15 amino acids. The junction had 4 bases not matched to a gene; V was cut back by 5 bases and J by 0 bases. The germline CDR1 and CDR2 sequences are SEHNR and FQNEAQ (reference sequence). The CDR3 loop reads CASSQTGNSGNTIYF. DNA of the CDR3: TGTGCCAGCAGCCAGACAGGGAACTCTGGAAACACCATATATTTT.

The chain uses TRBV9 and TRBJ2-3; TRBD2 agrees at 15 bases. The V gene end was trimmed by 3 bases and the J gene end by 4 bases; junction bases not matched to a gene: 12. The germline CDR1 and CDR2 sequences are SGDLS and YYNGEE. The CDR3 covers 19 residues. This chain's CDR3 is CASSGPNGLAGGQADTQYF. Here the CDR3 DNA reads TGTGCCAGCAGCGGGCCAAATGGACTAGCGGGGGGGCAGGCAGATACGCAGTATTTT.

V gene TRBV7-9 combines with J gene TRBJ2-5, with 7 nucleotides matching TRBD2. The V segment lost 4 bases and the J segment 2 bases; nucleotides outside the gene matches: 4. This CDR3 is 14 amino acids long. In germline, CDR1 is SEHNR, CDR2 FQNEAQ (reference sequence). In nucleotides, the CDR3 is TGTGCCAGCAGCTCGGGACTATTTCAAGAGACCCAGTACTTC. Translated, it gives CASSSGLFQETQYF.

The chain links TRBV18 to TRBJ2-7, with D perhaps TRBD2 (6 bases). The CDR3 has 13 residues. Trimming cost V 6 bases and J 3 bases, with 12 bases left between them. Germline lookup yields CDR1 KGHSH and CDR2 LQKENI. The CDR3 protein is CASSAEGRYEQYF. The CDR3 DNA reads TGTGCCAGCTCGGCGGAGGGGCGCTACGAGCAGTACTTC.

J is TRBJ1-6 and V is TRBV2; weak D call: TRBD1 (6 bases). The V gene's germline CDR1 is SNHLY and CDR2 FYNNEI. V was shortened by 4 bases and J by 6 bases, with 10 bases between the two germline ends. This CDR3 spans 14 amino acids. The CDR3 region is CASSVGTSNSPLHF. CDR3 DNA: TGTGCCAGCAGTGTGGGGACAAGTAATTCACCCCTCCACTTT. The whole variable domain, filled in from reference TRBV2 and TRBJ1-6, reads EPEVTQTPSHQVTQMGQEVILRCVPISNHLYFYWYRQILGQKVEFLVSFYNNEISEKSEIFDDQFSVERPDGSNFTLKIRSTKLEDSAMYFCASSVGTSNSPLHFGNGTRLTVT.

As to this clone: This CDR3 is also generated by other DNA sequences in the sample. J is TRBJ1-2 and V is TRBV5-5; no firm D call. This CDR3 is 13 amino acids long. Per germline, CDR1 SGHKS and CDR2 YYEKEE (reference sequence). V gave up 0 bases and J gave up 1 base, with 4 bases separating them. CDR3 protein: CASSLGGNYGYTF. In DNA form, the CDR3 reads TGTGCCAGCAGCTTGGGCGGTAACTATGGCTACACCTTC.

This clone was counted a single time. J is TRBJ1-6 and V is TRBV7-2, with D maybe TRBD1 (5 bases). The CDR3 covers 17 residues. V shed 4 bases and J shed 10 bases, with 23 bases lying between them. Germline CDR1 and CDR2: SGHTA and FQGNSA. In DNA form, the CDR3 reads TGTGCCAGCAGCTCCCCCCCAGGGTCAGCGGGGCCCTCACCCCTCCACTTT. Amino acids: CASSSPPGSAGPSPLHF.

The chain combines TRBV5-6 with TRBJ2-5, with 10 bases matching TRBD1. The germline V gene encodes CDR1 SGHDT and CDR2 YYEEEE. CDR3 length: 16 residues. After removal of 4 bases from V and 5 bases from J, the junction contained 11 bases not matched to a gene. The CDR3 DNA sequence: TGTGCCAGCAGCCCCGGTGGGACAGGGGTGCCCGAGACCCAGTACTTC. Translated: CASSPGGTGVPETQYF.

The DNA for the CDR3 is TGTGCCAGCAGCCCATCCCCCGTCATAGAGGGCTACACCTTC. As protein: CASSPSPVIEGYTF. This chain connects TRBV9 to TRBJ1-2, with no clear D. The CDR3 has 14 residues. From germline, CDR1 is SGDLS and CDR2 YYNGEE. With 4 bases removed from V and 8 bases from J, the gap between germline ends came to 18 bases.

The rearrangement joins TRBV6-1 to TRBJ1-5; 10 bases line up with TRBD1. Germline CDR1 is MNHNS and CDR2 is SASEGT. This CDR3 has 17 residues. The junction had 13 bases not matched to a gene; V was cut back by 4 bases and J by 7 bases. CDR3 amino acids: CASSGRDRGPPRQPQHF. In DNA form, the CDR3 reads TGTGCCAGCAGTGGCCGGGACAGGGGCCCCCCCAGACAGCCCCAGCATTTT.

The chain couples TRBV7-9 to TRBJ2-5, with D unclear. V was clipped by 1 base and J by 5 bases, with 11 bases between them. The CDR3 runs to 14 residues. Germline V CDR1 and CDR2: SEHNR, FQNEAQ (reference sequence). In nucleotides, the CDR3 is TGTGCCAGCAGCTTAGTCACGGGTTGGGAGACCCAGTACTTC. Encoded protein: CASSLVTGWETQYF.

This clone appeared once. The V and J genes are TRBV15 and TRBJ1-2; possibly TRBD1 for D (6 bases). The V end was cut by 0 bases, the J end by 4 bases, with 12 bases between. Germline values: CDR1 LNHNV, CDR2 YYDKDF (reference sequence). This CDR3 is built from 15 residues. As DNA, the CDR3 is TGTGCCACCAGCAGAGATACGGGGGGCGCCTATGGCTACACCTTC. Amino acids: CATSRDTGGAYGYTF.

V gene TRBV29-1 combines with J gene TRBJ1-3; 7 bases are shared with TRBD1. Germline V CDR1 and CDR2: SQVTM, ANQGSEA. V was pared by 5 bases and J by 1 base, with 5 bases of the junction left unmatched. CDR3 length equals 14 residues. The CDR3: CSVSDRVSGNTIYF. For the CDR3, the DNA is TGCAGCGTTTCCGACAGGGTGTCTGGAAACACCATATATTTT.

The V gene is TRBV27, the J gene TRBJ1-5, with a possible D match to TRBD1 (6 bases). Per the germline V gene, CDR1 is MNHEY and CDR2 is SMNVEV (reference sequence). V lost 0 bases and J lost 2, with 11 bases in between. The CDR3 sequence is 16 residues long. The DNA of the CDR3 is TGTGCCAGCAGTTTATCGAAGGGGGTAGGCAATCAGCCCCAGCATTTT. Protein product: CASSLSKGVGNQPQHF.

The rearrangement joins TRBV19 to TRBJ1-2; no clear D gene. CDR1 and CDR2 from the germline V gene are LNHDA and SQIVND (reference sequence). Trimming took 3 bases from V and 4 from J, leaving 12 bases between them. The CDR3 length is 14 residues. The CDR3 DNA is TGTGCCAGTAGTATCGGTCGAGGGTCCTATGGCTACACCTTC. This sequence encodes CASSIGRGSYGYTF.

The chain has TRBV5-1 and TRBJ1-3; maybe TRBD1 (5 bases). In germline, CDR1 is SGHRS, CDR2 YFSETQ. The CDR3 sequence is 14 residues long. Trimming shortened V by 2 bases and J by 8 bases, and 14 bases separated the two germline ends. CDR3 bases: TGCGCCAGCAGCTTTGGGGGGATCAGGGACACCATATATTTT. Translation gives CASSFGGIRDTIYF. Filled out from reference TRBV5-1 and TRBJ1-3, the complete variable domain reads KAGVTQTPRYLIKTRGQQVTLSCSPISGHRSVSWYQQTPGQGLQFLFEYFSETQRNKGNFPGRFSGRQFSNSRSEMNVSTLELGDSALYLCASSFGGIRDTIYFGEGSWLTVV.

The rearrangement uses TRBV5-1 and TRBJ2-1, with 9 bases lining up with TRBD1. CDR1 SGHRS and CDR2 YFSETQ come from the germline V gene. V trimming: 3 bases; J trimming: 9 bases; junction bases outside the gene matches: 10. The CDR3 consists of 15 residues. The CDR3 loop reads CASSSYPGTGLEQFF. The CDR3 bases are TGCGCCAGCAGCTCCTATCCCGGGACAGGGCTTGAGCAGTTCTTC.

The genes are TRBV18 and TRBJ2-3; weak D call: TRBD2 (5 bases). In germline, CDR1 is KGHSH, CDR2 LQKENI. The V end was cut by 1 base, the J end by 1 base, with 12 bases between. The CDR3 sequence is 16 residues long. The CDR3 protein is CASSPLGLLGTDTQYF. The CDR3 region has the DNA TGTGCCAGCTCACCACTAGGACTTCTGGGCACAGATACGCAGTATTTT. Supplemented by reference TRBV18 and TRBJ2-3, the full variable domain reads NAGVMQNPRHLVRRRGQEARLRCSPMKGHSHVYWYRQLPEEGLKFMVYLQKENIIDESGMPKERFSAEFPKEGPSILRIQQVVRGDSAAYFCASSPLGLLGTDTQYFGPGTRLTVL.

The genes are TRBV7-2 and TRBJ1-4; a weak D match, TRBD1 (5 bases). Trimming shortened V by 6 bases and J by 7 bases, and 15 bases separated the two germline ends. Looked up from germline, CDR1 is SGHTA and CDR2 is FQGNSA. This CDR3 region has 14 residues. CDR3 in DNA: TGTGCCAGCAGTGACAGAGGCTCTTCTGAAAAACTGTTTTTT. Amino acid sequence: CASSDRGSSEKLFF.

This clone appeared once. The CDR3 nucleotides are TGTGCCAGCAGCCAAGGACAAAATTACTACGAGCAGTACTTC. Its protein is CASSQGQNYYEQYF. This rearrangement joins TRBV27 to TRBJ2-7, with D tentatively TRBD1 (5 bases). Germline V gene lookup returns CDR1 MNHEY and CDR2 SMNVEV (reference sequence). The CDR3 is 14 amino acids. Deletions cut 6 bases from V and 3 bases from J, with 15 bases between.